This is a list of T cell receptor beta chains from one sample in a study of T-cell reconstitution after alpha-beta-depleted transplantation in children. TCRdb passed the PCR reads through MiXCR, listing each CDR3 protein once. The table records 230,000 or so distinct CDR3 sequences, approximately 12% of them present only once. The specimen comprised PBMCs from the stem cell graft donor, sampled from the stem cell graft. Every receptor here comes from a human donor who donated a stem cell graft to a child with acute lymphoblastic leukemia. CDR3s include the opening cysteine and the closing phenylalanine or tryptophan. A D gene is named only where the DNA matches it firmly. Some rows have no size entry. The others give once, few or many, or a class for an expanded clone.

>TRBV29-1|few|NA|TRBJ2-7
TGCAGCGTTGAAGAGACGCGGGACGAGCAGTACTTC
CSVEETRDEQYF
>TRBV4-2|many|NA|TRBJ1-5
TGTGCCAGCAGCCAAGACAATCAGCCCCAGCATTTT
CASSQDNQPQHF
>TRBV7-2|many|NA|TRBJ1-6
TGTGCCAGCAGCTTAGGGCTGTCTAATTCACCCCTCCACTTT
CASSLGLSNSPLHF
>TRBV7-8|NA|NA|TRBJ2-1
TGTGCCAGCGTCCAGAACTACAATGAGCAGTTCTTC
CASVQNYNEQFF
>TRBV20-1|many|TRBD2|TRBJ2-1
TGCAGTGCTAGGGCTAGCGGGAGACCGACAGGCAATGAGCAGTTCTTC
CSARASGRPTGNEQFF
>TRBV30|NA|NA|TRBJ2-7
TGTGCCTGGAGTGTCGGCTCCGGGACACTCTACGAGCAGTACTTC
CAWSVGSGTLYEQYF
>TRBV4-2|few|NA|TRBJ1-1
TGTGCCAGCAGCCAAGATGTCGGGGAGATCGCTGAAGCTTTCTTT
CASSQDVGEIAEAFF
>TRBV7-8|many|NA|TRBJ2-7
TGTGCCAGCAGCTGGACGCCGGGACCCCGCTCCTACGAGCAGTACTTC
CASSWTPGPRSYEQYF
>TRBV9|NA|NA|TRBJ2-2
TGTGCCAGCAGCCGCGGAGGGATTAACACCGGGGAGCTGTTTTTT
CASSRGGINTGELFF
>TRBV20-1|many|NA|TRBJ1-6
TGCAGTGCCACGAGGGGTGATGGGAGTTCACCCCTCCACTTT
CSATRGDGSSPLHF
>TRBV28|many|NA|TRBJ2-5
TGTGCCAGCAGGTCCGGTTCTTGGGTGGAGACCCAGTACTTC
CASRSGSWVETQYF
>TRBV5-1|many|TRBD2|TRBJ2-1
TGCGCCAGCAGCTTGTGGTTTTTGAGCGGGAGTCAGAATGAGCAGTTCTTC
CASSLWFLSGSQNEQFF
>TRBV9|many|TRBD2|TRBJ2-7
TGTGCCAGCAGCGTAGTGGTAGCGGGAGAGATATACGAGCAGTACTTC
CASSVVVAGEIYEQYF
>TRBV6-1|many|NA|TRBJ2-7
TGTGCCAGCACCAGATGGCCGGGAGACTTCGGGGAGCAGTACTTC
CASTRWPGDFGEQYF
>TRBV7-2|many|NA|TRBJ1-3
TGTGCCAGCAGCTTAGGATTGGTGGGAAACACCATATATTTT
CASSLGLVGNTIYF
>TRBV20-1|many|NA|TRBJ1-6
TGCAGTGCTAGAAGCCGGACCGATTCACCCCTCCACTTT
CSARSRTDSPLHF
>TRBV7-9|many|NA|TRBJ2-1
TGTGCCAGCAGTCCCAGGGCCGGTGAGCAGTTCTTC
CASSPRAGEQFF
>TRBV11-2|many|NA|TRBJ1-1
TGTGCCAGCAGTCCTCTATTTGGGAGTTCCACTGAAGCTTTCTTT
CASSPLFGSSTEAFF
>TRBV7-2|many|NA|TRBJ1-5
TGTGCCAGCAGCTTAATGGTCACCAATCAGCCCCAGCATTTT
CASSLMVTNQPQHF
>TRBV12-3/TRBV12-4|many|NA|TRBJ1-6
TGTGCCAGCAGTTTTTCAAGGGGGAATTCACCCCTCCACTTT
CASSFSRGNSPLHF
>TRBV7-8|many|NA|TRBJ2-5
TGTGCCAGCAGCCTGAGAATGGCTACTGAGTACCAAGAGACCCAGTACTTC
CASSLRMATEYQETQYF
>TRBV19|many|NA|TRBJ1-2
TGTGCCAGTAGTATAGCTGCGTTCAACAACGATGGCTACACCTTC
CASSIAAFNNDGYTF
>TRBV7-2|many|NA|TRBJ2-1
TGTGCCAGCAGCTTAGAGGCAGGGTTCTACAATGAGCAGTTCTTC
CASSLEAGFYNEQFF
>TRBV9|many|NA|TRBJ1-1
TGTGCCAGCAGCCCGAGGAGGGAGAACACTGAAGCTTTCTTT
CASSPRRENTEAFF
>TRBV15|many|NA|TRBJ1-4
TGTGCCACCAGCAGCAGCAGAAAGGGGTTTGAAAAACTGTTTTTT
CATSSSRKGFEKLFF
>TRBV6-5|many|NA|TRBJ2-3
TGTGCCAGCAGTTACTCTAATGGGACCAAAGAAGATACGCAGTATTTT
CASSYSNGTKEDTQYF
>TRBV6-1|many|NA|TRBJ1-1
TGTGCCAGCTATTCGGTCACTAGGACTGAAGCTTTCTTT
CASYSVTRTEAFF
>TRBV27|many|TRBD2|TRBJ2-1
TGTGCCAGCAGTTACGGGACTAGCGGACAGTTCTTC
CASSYGTSGQFF
>TRBV2|many|NA|TRBJ1-3
TGTGCCAGCAGCGGGCAGGGAAGCTCTGGAAACACCATATATTTT
CASSGQGSSGNTIYF
>TRBV4-2|NA|NA|TRBJ2-3
TGTGCCAGCAGCCAAGATAAAAGCACAGATACGCAGTATTTT
CASSQDKSTDTQYF
>TRBV5-1|many|TRBD1|TRBJ2-3
TGCGCCAGCAGCCCCGGGACAGACAGCACAGATACGCAGTATTTT
CASSPGTDSTDTQYF
>TRBV29-1|many|TRBD1|TRBJ2-5
TGCAGCGTTGAGGGACAGGGGCAGGAGACCCAGTACTTC
CSVEGQGQETQYF
>TRBV24-1|many|TRBD1|TRBJ1-1
TGTGCCACCAGAGACAGGGGCACTGAAGCTTTCTTT
CATRDRGTEAFF
>TRBV20-1|few|NA|TRBJ2-7
TGCAGTGCTAAAAAGGATGCTCGAGAAGCCGAGCAGTACTTC
CSAKKDAREAEQYF
>TRBV5-6|many|NA|TRBJ2-5
TGTGCCAGCAGCTTATCAAACCAAGAGACCCAGTACTTC
CASSLSNQETQYF
>TRBV30|NA|TRBD2|TRBJ2-2
TGTGCCTGGAGTGTAGCTAGCGGGAGCACCGGGGAGCTGTTTTTT
CAWSVASGSTGELFF
>TRBV20-1|many|NA|TRBJ1-1
TGCAGTGCTAGAGTCCAGGGCAGGGAAGCTTTCTTT
CSARVQGREAFF
>TRBV20-1|many|NA|TRBJ2-1
TGCAGTGCTAGAGAGGTGTTGGATGAGCAGTTCTTC
CSAREVLDEQFF
>TRBV7-8|many|TRBD1|TRBJ1-2
TGTGCCAGCAGCTTTGGTTTGGTAGGGGGCGAGGGAGGCTACACCTTC
CASSFGLVGGEGGYTF
>TRBV6-5|many|NA|TRBJ1-1
TGTGCCAGCGGGTATGGGGACACTGAAGCTTTCTTT
CASGYGDTEAFF
>TRBV5-6|many|NA|TRBJ1-2
TGTGCCAGCAGCTTTCCCGGGGAAGGCTACACCTTC
CASSFPGEGYTF
>TRBV9|many|TRBD2|TRBJ2-7
TGTGCCAGCAGCATACTAGCGGGGGCCCTGAGGGACGAGCAGTACTTC
CASSILAGALRDEQYF
>TRBV12-3/TRBV12-4|many|TRBD2|TRBJ2-3
TGTGCCAGCAGTTTCTCTAGCGGCCGAAGCACAGATACGCAGTATTTT
CASSFSSGRSTDTQYF
>TRBV20-1|many|TRBD2|TRBJ2-4
TGCAGTGCTTCCCCGACTAGCGGGGGGGCCGGGACGCGCATTCAGTACTTC
CSASPTSGGAGTRIQYF
>TRBV7-9|many|NA|TRBJ1-5
TGTGCCAGCAGCCCTCAGGGAAATAGCAATCAGCCCCAGCATTTT
CASSPQGNSNQPQHF
>TRBV28|NA|NA|TRBJ2-1
TGTGCCAGCAGTGTATTTGCGGCGGGCCCAGAGTTCTTT
CASSVFAAGPEFF